One sample yielded the 20 T cell receptor beta chains listed below, sequenced in a study of blood T cell repertoires in COVID-19. The assay was immunoSEQ multiplex PCR, and TCRdb's table has in-frame clones only and misses some. The sample yields roughly 230,000 clones, roughly four fifths seen once. The specimen was PBMCs or T cells enriched from blood (not recorded which). The origin of the receptors is a man between 45 and 60 years old who had recovered from COVID-19.

V and J are TRBV5-1 and TRBJ2-7; D is ambiguous. The ends were cut back, 1 base at V and 6 bases at J, with 11 bases in the middle. From germline, CDR1 is SGHRS and CDR2 YFSETQ. The CDR3 has 13 amino acids. CDR3 DNA sequence: TGCGCCAGCAGCTTGAATGTATTCAGCGAGCAGTACTTC. Amino acid sequence: CASSLNVFSEQYF.

This rearrangement joins TRBV5-4 to TRBJ2-2; 10 bases fit TRBD1. Germline V gene sequence: CDR1 SGHNT, CDR2 YYREEE (reference sequence). V was pared by 4 bases and J by 6 bases, with 6 bases of the junction left unmatched. The CDR3 runs 15 residues. This CDR3 is CASSHRQGAPGELFF. The CDR3 nucleotides read TGTGCCAGCAGCCATAGACAGGGGGCTCCCGGGGAGCTGTTTTTT.

The table lists this clone with a count of one. The chain couples TRBV9 to TRBJ1-2; 7 nucleotides match TRBD1. V lost 5 bases, J lost 3 bases, and 13 bases stayed unmatched. Germline assignment: CDR1 SGDLS and CDR2 YYNGEE. The CDR3 sequence is 16 residues long. CDR3 loop: CASRGAGGGAHYGYTF. The CDR3 region has the DNA TGTGCCAGCAGAGGGGCCGGAGGGGGCGCTCACTATGGCTACACCTTC. Full variable domain (outside the CDR3, taken from reference TRBV9 and TRBJ1-2): DSGVTQTPKHLITATGQRVTLRCSPRSGDLSVYWYQQSLDQGLQFLIQYYNGEERAKGNILERFSAQQFPDLHSELNLSSLELGDSALYFCASRGAGGGAHYGYTFGSGTRLTVV.

This chain links TRBV7-8 with TRBJ2-2, with TRBD2 as a possible D gene (6 bases). Looked up from germline, CDR1 is SGHVS and CDR2 is FQNEAQ. CDR3 length: 12 amino acids. Trimming took off 6 bases at V and 6 bases at J, with 8 bases between the two ends. The CDR3 DNA reads as TGTGCCAGCAGGCGGGGTCCCGGGGAGCTGTTTTTT. This codes for CASRRGPGELFF.

This chain uses TRBV5-1 with TRBJ1-4, with D possibly matching TRBD1 (5 bases). Deletions cut 4 bases from V and 3 bases from J, with 10 bases between. CDR1 and CDR2 from the germline V gene are SGHRS and YFSETQ. CDR3 length: 14 amino acids. The CDR3 nucleotides are TGCGCCAGCAGCCCAGGGTTCTCTAATGAAAAACTGTTTTTT. Translated, it gives CASSPGFSNEKLFF.

The CDR3: CASSLAGLQEQFF. Written as DNA, the CDR3 is TGCGCCAGCAGCTTGGCGGGACTACAGGAGCAGTTCTTC. The rearrangement links TRBV5-1 to TRBJ2-1; 7 bases are a match to TRBD2. There are 13 residues in the CDR3. The V and J ends lost 0 bases and 10 bases, in that order; junction bases with no gene match: 4. Germline V lookup: CDR1 SGHRS, CDR2 YFSETQ.

CDR3 in DNA: TGTGCCAGTAAGTCCCTTGGCGGAAACACAGATACGCAGTATTTT. Protein: CASKSLGGNTDTQYF. V is TRBV19 and J is TRBJ2-3, with D unclear. CDR3 size: 15 residues. Germline V lookup: CDR1 LNHDA, CDR2 SQIVND (reference sequence). V lost 7 bases, J lost 2 bases, and 16 bases lay in between.

The V gene is TRBV6-1, the J gene TRBJ2-5, with 7 bases aligning to TRBD1. The V gene end was trimmed by 4 bases and the J gene end by 1 base; junction bases not matched to a gene: 9. Germline assignment: CDR1 MNHNS and CDR2 SASEGT. CDR3 length equals 16 residues. The CDR3 bases are TGTGCCAGCAGTGCCGGAGTGTCAGGGGGCCAAGAGACCCAGTACTTC. Translated: CASSAGVSGGQETQYF.

This clone was detected once. The chain carries TRBV7-3 and TRBJ1-5, with 7 bases identical to TRBD1. V trimming: 6 bases; J trimming: 2 bases; junction bases outside the gene matches: 4. The CDR3 contains 14 residues. Germline lookup yields CDR1 SGHTA and CDR2 FQGTGA. CDR3 nucleotide sequence: TGTGCCAGCAGTCGGGACAGCTGCAATCAGCCCCAGCATTTT. Its translation is CASSRDSCNQPQHF.

This chain links TRBV4-1 with TRBJ2-7, with 14 nucleotides matching TRBD2. The CDR3 totals 16 residues. Germline lookup yields CDR1 MGHRA and CDR2 YSYEKL. V trimming: 4 bases; J trimming: 3 bases; junction bases outside the gene matches: 5. The CDR3 reads CASSLGTSGGFYEQYF. DNA of the CDR3: TGCGCCAGCAGCCTCGGGACTAGCGGGGGTTTCTACGAGCAGTACTTC.

V is TRBV5-1 and J is TRBJ2-7; 8 bases match TRBD2. The germline V gene encodes CDR1 SGHRS and CDR2 YFSETQ. CDR3 length: 15 residues. V was pared by 8 bases and J by 2 bases, with 12 bases of the junction left unmatched. CDR3 bases: TGCGCCAGTCAACCCGGCGGGGGGCGCGCCTACGAGCAGTACTTC. Its translation: CASQPGGGRAYEQYF.

The chain is built from TRBV11-1 and TRBJ1-2, with 9 nucleotides matching TRBD1. The junction had 10 bases not matched to a gene; V was cut back by 3 bases and J by 8 bases. This CDR3 is built from 15 residues. Germline-derived CDR1 and CDR2 are SGHAT and FQDESV (reference sequence). The CDR3 DNA sequence: TGTGCCAGCAGCTTGGGGATGACAGGGGGTGACGGCTACACCTTC. Amino acids: CASSLGMTGGDGYTF.

The chain employs TRBV6-4 and TRBJ1-3; TRBD1 aligns across 8 bases. CDR3 length: 11 amino acids. V lost 9 bases to trimming and J lost 8 bases; unmatched junction nucleotides: 3. Germline assignment: CDR1 MRHNA and CDR2 SNTAGT. DNA for the CDR3: TGTGCCAGTCCAGGGGGCCACACCATATATTTT. Protein: CASPGGHTIYF.

The table lists this clone with a few counts. V is TRBV27 and J is TRBJ2-7; D perhaps matches TRBD2 (6 bases). Per germline, CDR1 MNHEY and CDR2 SMNVEV (reference sequence). CDR3 length: 14 residues. V was trimmed by 8 bases and J by 0 bases, leaving 14 bases between them. The CDR3, as DNA: TGTGCCAGCGCTAGGGCGGGGAGCTCCTACGAGCAGTACTTC. Translated: CASARAGSSYEQYF.

This sequence joins TRBV27 and TRBJ2-2; 10 nucleotides align to TRBD2. This CDR3 comprises 16 residues. Germline lookup yields CDR1 MNHEY and CDR2 SMNVEV (reference sequence). The V segment lost 6 bases and the J segment 5 bases; nucleotides outside the gene matches: 9. CDR3 residues: CASRSSGSIGTGELFF. For the CDR3, the DNA is TGTGCCAGCAGATCTAGCGGGAGTATTGGAACCGGGGAGCTGTTTTTT.

CDR3 protein: CASSLAGGADTQYF. For the CDR3, the DNA is TGTGCCAGCAGTTTAGCGGGGGGGGCAGATACGCAGTATTTT. The chain employs TRBV25-1 and TRBJ2-3, with 11 positions matching TRBD2. Germline V gene sequence: CDR1 MGHDK, CDR2 SYGVNS. The CDR3 totals 14 residues. Trimming at V came to 5 bases and at J to 4 bases, leaving 2 bases not matched to a gene.

This clone was detected a few times. J is TRBJ2-7 and V is TRBV20-1; the D gene is possibly TRBD1 (5 bases). The CDR3 covers 13 residues. Trimming pared 3 bases from V and 2 bases from J, leaving 11 bases between. In germline, CDR1 is DFQATT, CDR2 SNEGSKA (reference sequence). The CDR3 sequence: CSASEQVTYEQYF. In nucleotides, the CDR3 is TGCAGTGCTAGTGAACAGGTAACCTACGAGCAGTACTTC.

The V and J genes are TRBV19 and TRBJ2-3; possible D gene TRBD1, 7 bases. The CDR3 loop spans 10 amino acids. Germline V gene data show CDR1 as LNHDA and CDR2 as SQIVND (reference sequence). The germline V and J ends were trimmed by 10 bases and 7 bases, with 9 bases remaining between them. CDR3 residues: CATGGNTQYF. The CDR3 DNA is TGTGCCACAGGGGGGAATACGCAGTATTTT.

The chain links TRBV7-3 to TRBJ1-6, with D hard to call. In germline, CDR1 is SGHTA, CDR2 FQGTGA. V was clipped by 1 base and J by 8 bases, with 12 bases between them. The CDR3 extends over 15 amino acids. The CDR3: CASSLNWAPDSPLHF. The CDR3 region has the DNA TGTGCCAGCAGCTTAAATTGGGCCCCCGATTCACCCCTCCACTTT. Combining the CDR3 with reference TRBV7-3 and TRBJ1-6 gives the whole variable domain GAGVSQTPSNKVTEKGKYVELRCDPISGHTALYWYRQSLGQGPEFLIYFQGTGAADDSGLPNDRFFAVRPEGSVSTLKIQRTERGDSAVYLCASSLNWAPDSPLHFGNGTRLTVT.

This chain connects TRBV4-1 to TRBJ2-3; 8 nucleotides line up with TRBD2. After removal of 2 bases from V and 6 bases from J, the junction contained 10 bases not matched to a gene. Per the germline V gene, CDR1 is MGHRA and CDR2 is YSYEKL. CDR3 length equals 16 residues. This CDR3 reads CASSQLVSGGVDTQYF. In nucleotides, the CDR3 is TGCGCCAGCAGCCAATTAGTCAGCGGGGGTGTCGATACGCAGTATTTT.